This TCR beta chain was identified during a study of T-cell memory formation after mild COVID-19. This clonotype came up a few times. CDR1 is LNHDA and CDR2 is SQIVND in the germline V gene (reference sequence). The length of the CDR3 is 16 residues. Trimming took off 0 bases at V and 5 bases at J, with 14 bases between the two ends. TCRdb passed the 5' RACE reads through MiXCR, listing each CDR3 protein once. The table has about 260,000 distinct CDR3 sequences, less than 9.5% seen once. This clonotype was obtained from a man aged 18 to 29 who had mild COVID-19 (a few samples of this study predate the infection). Cell type and time point are not known. Specimen: PBMCs or a T cell subset sorted from them (not recorded which). This rearrangement joins TRBV19 to TRBJ1-5, with unresolved D. The CDR3 DNA sequence: TGTGCCAGTAGTATAGATCGTCCGGCAGCTTATCAGCCCCAGCATTTT. Translated: CASSIDRPAAYQPQHF.